This TCR beta chain was sequenced for a study of identical twins (dated by TCRdb to about 2016). The study in broad terms: The study deep-sequenced TCR alpha and beta repertoires from monozygotic twins, unrelated adults of various ages and cord blood to test whether fetal clonotypes persist. Replicate twin experiments were performed at different times using different library preparation protocols to rule out contamination.

Library generation was performed with 5' RACE. The data were produced on an Illumina HiSeq 2000. A universal primer binding site was introduced by template switching, and a unique molecular identifier was present in the final cDNA, enabling accurate counting of TCR cDNA molecules. First-strand cDNA for TCR alpha and beta chains was synthesized from specific primers in the conserved constant-segment region. Each cDNA library was double barcoded, with a SMART-Mk sample barcode plus Illumina barcodes, to control for contamination. TruSeq adapter sequences and Illumina sample barcodes were added in two successive PCR steps. The TCR alpha and beta cDNA libraries were sequenced on the Illumina HiSeq platform using custom primers. As for the original processing: MiGEC was used to process raw reads and extract unique molecular identifiers, and MiXCR was used to find CDR3 positions. Recombination models were inferred per individual with the repgenHMM and IGoR tools using an EM algorithm. The analysis of shared clonotypes was done with the tcR package in R, with sharing normalized by the product of cloneset sizes. To study raw recombination free of thymic and clonal selection effects, out-of-frame nonproductive sequences were analyzed. TCRdb reran the public reads through fastp at Q25 and MiXCR, keeping productive beta chains. For every CDR3 protein sequence, its rows merge into one entry that carries the most common genes and DNA. The V and J calls were not made by the authors but by TCRdb's processing. The sample table shows under 250,000 distinct CDR3 sequences, and about a tenth are seen once. About 5.5% of the sample comes from the top ten.

This clonotype has only a few counts. There is no known antigen for this receptor. Base quality data are lacking; no much larger clone is found one base away. All donors were healthy Caucasians. Using Miltenyi CD45RO+ enrichment and human naive T-cell isolation kits, memory (CD45RO+) and naive T cells were isolated from PBMC. The research as a whole found: Compared with coincidental sharing between unrelated individuals, an excess of low generation-probability sequences was observed among out-of-frame TCR alpha sequences shared between twins. In beta out-of-frame sequences, excess twin sharing was weaker, because having fewer shared sequences lowered the signal-to-noise ratio. Because the same donors could not be followed over many years, the conclusions relied on cross-sectional statistical analysis. Out-of-frame TCR alpha sharing in monozygotic twins was systematically underestimated by recombination models, whereas sharing between unrelated individuals was in agreement with the recombination models. Fewer insertions were carried by abundant cord blood beta clonotypes, a similar but weaker trend appeared in young adult naive repertoires, and no such trend appeared in memory repertoires. Zero-insertion analyses could be partly confounded by invariant T cells such as MAIT and iNKT, although diverse VJ usage argued against such confounding for most clonotypes.

Here V drops 5 bases and J drops 1 base, and the junction holds 3 bases not matched to any gene. CDR1 and CDR2 are drawn from the germline V gene: SGDLS, YYNGEE. Inclusive of the bounding cysteine and phenylalanine, the CDR3 is 16 residues long. The sequence is cut down to CDR3 DNA, 48 bases in frame from base 1. This sequence uses TRBV9 and TRBJ2-5, and 15 junction bases match TRBD2. The sample was memory (CD45RO+) T cells sorted from blood. What the cell subset or site label conveys for this sample: CD45RO+ enriched T cells. The origin of this receptor is a woman younger than 35 in good health. The nucleotides read TGTGCCAGCAGACCGGGACTAGCGGGGGGCCAAGAGACCCAGTACTTC. It specifies CASRPGLAGGQETQYF.